This T cell receptor beta chain was captured in a study of early T cells in non-severe SARS-CoV-2 infection. Overall study context: Sequencing was performed on bulk RNA from unsorted whole blood, leaving chains unpaired. Findings of the study overall: VDJdb matching favored anti-spike CD8 responses, missing private and CD4 specificities.

The CDR3 has 13 residues. V gave up 5 bases and J gave up 5 bases, with 11 bases separating them. CDR1 and CDR2 (germline): SGDLS, YYNGEE. This clonotype was seen only a few times. Its specificity is unknown. Individual cDNA molecules were tagged with unique molecular identifiers, the study reported. MiXCR, run by TCRdb on the 5' RACE reads, gives a single entry per CDR3 protein. The sample lists tens of thousands of distinct CDR3 sequences, 13% occurring once. This receptor was taken from an adult who was a healthcare worker with PCR-confirmed SARS-CoV-2 infection or an uninfected control (not recorded which). The rearrangement links TRBV9 to TRBJ2-1; no clear D gene. The sample comprised whole blood. Here the CDR3 reads CASSYRYNNEQFF. CDR3 bases: TGTGCCAGCAGTTATCGTTACAACAATGAGCAGTTCTTC.